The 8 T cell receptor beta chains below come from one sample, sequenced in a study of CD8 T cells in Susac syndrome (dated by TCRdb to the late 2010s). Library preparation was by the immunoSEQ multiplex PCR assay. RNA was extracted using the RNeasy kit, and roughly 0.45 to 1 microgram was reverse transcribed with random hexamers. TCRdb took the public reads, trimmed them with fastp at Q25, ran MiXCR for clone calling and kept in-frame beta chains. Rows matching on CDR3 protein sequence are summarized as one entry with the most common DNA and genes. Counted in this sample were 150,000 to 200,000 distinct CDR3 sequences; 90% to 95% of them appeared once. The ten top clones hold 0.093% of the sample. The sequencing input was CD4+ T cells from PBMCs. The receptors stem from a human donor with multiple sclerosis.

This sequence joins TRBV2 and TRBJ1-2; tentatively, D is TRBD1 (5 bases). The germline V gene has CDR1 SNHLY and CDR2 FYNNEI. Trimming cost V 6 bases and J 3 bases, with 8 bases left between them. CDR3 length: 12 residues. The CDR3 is CASRGGDYGYTF. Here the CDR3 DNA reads TGTGCCAGCAGAGGAGGGGACTATGGCTACACCTTC.

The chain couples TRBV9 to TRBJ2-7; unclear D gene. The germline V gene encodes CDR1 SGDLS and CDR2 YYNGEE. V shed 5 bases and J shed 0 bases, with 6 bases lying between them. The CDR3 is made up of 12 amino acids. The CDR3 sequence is CASRGSSYEQYF. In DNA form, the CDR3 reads TGTGCCAGCAGGGGAAGCTCCTACGAGCAGTACTTC.

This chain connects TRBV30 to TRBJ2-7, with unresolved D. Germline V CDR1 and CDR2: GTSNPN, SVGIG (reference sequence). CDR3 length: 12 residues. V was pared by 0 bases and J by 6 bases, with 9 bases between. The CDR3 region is CAWSVTPSEQYF. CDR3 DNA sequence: TGTGCCTGGAGTGTAACCCCTAGCGAGCAGTACTTC.

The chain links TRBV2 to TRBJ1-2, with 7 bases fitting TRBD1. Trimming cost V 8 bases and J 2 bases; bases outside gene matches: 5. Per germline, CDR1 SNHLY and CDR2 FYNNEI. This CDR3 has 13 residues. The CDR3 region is CASSGGTNYGYTF. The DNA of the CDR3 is TGTGCCAGCTCAGGGGGGACAAACTATGGCTACACCTTC.

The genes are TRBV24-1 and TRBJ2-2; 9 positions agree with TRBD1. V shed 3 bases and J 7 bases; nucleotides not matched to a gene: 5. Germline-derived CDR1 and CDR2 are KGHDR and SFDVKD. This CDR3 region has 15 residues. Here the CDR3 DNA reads TGTGCCACCAGTGATCCCGGGACAGGGATCGGGGAGCTGTTTTTT. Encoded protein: CATSDPGTGIGELFF.

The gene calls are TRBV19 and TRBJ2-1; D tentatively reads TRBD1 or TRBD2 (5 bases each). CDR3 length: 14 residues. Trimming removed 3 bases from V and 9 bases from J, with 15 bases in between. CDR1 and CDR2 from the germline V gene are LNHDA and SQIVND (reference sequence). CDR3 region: CASSIVSRDAEQFF. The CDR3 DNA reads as TGTGCCAGTAGTATTGTTAGCCGGGACGCTGAGCAGTTCTTC.

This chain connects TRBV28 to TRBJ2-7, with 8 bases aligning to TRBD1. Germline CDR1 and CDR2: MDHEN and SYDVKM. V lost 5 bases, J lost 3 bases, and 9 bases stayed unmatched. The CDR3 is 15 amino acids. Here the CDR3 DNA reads TGTGCCAGCAGTCCCGGCGGACAGGGAAACTACGAGCAGTACTTC. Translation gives CASSPGGQGNYEQYF.

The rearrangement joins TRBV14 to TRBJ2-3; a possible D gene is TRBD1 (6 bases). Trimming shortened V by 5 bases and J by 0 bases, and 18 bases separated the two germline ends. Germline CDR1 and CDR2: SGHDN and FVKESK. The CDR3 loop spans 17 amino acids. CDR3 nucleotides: TGTGCCAGCAGCTCTCGAGTGGGACACTATAGCACAGATACGCAGTATTTT. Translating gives CASSSRVGHYSTDTQYF.